This T cell receptor (beta chain) was profiled in a study of blood T cell repertoires in COVID-19. Study-level background: Samples taken during acute and convalescent COVID-19 were collected in the United States, Italy and Spain. The analysed material was cDNA or gDNA that came from T cells, B-cell-depleted T cells, or PBMCs.

The junction had 11 bases not matched to a gene; V was cut back by 4 bases and J by 4 bases. The CDR3 length is 16 residues. Germline assignment: CDR1 GTSNPN and CDR2 SVGIG (reference sequence). In the original analysis: The assay estimated nucleated cells by amplifying reference gene primers. Sequencing used immunoSEQ multiplex PCR; TCRdb keeps in-frame clones, though not all of them. V and J calls and clone size are those listed in that table; D and trimming were worked out from the DNA. The repertoire includes over 50,000 clones, roughly 88% of them detected once, and approximately 5% sits in the top ten.

V is TRBV30 and J is TRBJ2-1, with TRBD2 matching over 9 bases. The sequence was collected from a human donor in a cohort sampled during active COVID-19. Specimen: peripheral blood. CDR3 loop: CAWTTRRLADYNEQFF. CDR3 DNA sequence: TGTGCCTGGACCACCCGCCGACTAGCGGATTACAATGAGCAGTTCTTC. The full variable domain, in which reference TRBV30 and TRBJ2-1 provide the parts outside the CDR3, is SQTIHQWPATLVQPVGSPLSLECTVEGTSNPNLYWYRQAAGRGLQLLFYSVGIGQISSEVPQNLSASRPQDRQFILSSKKLLLSDSGFYLCAWTTRRLADYNEQFFGPGTRLTVL.